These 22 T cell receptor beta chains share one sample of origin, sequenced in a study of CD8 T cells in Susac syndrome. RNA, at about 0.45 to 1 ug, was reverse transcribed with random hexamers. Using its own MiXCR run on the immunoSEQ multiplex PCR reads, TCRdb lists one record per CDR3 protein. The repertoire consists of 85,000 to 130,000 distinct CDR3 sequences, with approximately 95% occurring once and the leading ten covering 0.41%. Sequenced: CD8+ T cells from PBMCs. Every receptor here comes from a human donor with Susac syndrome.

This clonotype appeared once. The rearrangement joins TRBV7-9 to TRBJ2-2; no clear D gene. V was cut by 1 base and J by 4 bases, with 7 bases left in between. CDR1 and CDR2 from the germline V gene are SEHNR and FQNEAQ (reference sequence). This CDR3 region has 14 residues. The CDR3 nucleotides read TGTGCCAGCAGCTTAGAGGGATCCACCGGGGAGCTGTTTTTT. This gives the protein CASSLEGSTGELFF.

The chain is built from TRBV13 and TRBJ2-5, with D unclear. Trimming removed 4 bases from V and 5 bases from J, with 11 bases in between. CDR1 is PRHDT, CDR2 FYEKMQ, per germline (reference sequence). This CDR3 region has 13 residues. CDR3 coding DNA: TGTGCCAGCAGCTGGAAAAGTTATGAGACCCAGTACTTC. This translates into CASSWKSYETQYF.

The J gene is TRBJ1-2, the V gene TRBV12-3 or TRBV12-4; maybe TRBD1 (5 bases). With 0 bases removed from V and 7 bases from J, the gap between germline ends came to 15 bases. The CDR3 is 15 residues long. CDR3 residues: CASSLARSGRGGYTF. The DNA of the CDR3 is TGTGCCAGCAGTTTAGCGCGGTCAGGGAGGGGTGGCTACACCTTC.

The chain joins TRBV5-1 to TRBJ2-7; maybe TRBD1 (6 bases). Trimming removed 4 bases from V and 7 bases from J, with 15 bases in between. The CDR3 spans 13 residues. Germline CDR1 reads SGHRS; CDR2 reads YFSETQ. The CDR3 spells CASSLGGAKEQYF. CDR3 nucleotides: TGCGCCAGCAGCCTAGGGGGTGCCAAGGAGCAGTACTTC.

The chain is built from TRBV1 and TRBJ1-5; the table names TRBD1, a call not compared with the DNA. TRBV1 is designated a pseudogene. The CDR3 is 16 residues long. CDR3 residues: CTSSQGAGQPNQPQHF. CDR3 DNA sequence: TGCACCAGCAGCCAAGGGGCGGGACAGCCTAATCAGCCCCAGCATTTT.

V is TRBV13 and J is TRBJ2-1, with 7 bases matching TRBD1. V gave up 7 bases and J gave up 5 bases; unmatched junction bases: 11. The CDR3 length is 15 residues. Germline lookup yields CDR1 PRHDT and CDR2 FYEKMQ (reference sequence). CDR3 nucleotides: TGTGCCAGCACCCAAGTGGGGGACAGAGACAATGAGCAGTTCTTC. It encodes CASTQVGDRDNEQFF.

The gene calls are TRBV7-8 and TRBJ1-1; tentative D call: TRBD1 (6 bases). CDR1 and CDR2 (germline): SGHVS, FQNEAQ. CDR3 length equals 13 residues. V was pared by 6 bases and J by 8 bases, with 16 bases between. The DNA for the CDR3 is TGTGCCAGCAGACCAGACAGGAGAGGGGAAGCTTTCTTT. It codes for CASRPDRRGEAFF.

Here the CDR3 reads CASSEMGVPGELFF. The DNA for the CDR3 is TGTGCCAGCAGTGAAATGGGTGTTCCCGGGGAGCTGTTTTTT. The chain carries TRBV6-2 or TRBV6-3 and TRBJ2-2, with D unresolved. Germline V gives CDR1 MNHEY, CDR2 SVGEGT. The CDR3 is made up of 14 amino acids. V lost 5 bases and J 6 bases, leaving 13 bases between the germline ends.

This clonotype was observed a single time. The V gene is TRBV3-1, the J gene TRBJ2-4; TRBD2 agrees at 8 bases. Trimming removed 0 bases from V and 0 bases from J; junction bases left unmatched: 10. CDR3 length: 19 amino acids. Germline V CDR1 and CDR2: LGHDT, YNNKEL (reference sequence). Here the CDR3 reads CASSQEITSGPLAKNIQYF. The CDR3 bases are TGTGCCAGCAGCCAAGAGATCACTAGCGGCCCACTAGCCAAAAACATTCAGTACTTC.

CDR3 bases: TGTGCCAGCAGCGCTGACGGGAGGGCAGATACGCAGTATTTT. This codes for CASSADGRADTQYF. The chain couples TRBV7-8 to TRBJ2-3; 8 nucleotides agree with TRBD2. CDR1 is SGHVS, CDR2 FQNEAQ, per germline. V dropped 5 bases and J dropped 4; count of bases not matched to a gene: 5. The CDR3 spans 14 residues.

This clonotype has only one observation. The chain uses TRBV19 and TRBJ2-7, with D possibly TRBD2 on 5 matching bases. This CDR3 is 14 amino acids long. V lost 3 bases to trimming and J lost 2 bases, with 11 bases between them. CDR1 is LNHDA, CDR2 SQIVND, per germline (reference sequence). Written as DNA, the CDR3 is TGTGCCAGTAGTATCGTGGGGAGTCCCTACGAGCAGTACTTC. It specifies CASSIVGSPYEQYF.

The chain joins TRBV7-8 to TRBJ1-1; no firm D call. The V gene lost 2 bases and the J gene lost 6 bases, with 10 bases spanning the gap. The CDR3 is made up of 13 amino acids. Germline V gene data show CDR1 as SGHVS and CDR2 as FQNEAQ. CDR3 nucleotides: TGTGCCAGCAGCTTACATGGGATCCCTGAAGCTTTCTTT. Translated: CASSLHGIPEAFF. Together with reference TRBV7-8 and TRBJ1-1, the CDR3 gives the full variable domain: GAGVSQSPRYKVAKRGQDVALRCDPISGHVSLFWYQQALGQGPEFLTYFQNEAQLDKSGLPSDRFFAERPEGSVSTLKIQRTQQEDSAVYLCASSLHGIPEAFFGQGTRLTVV.

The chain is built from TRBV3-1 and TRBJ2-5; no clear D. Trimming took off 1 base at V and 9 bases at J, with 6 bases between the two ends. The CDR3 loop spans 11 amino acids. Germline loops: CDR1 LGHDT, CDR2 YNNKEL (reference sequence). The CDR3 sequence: CASSQGEAQYF. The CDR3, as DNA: TGTGCCAGCAGCCAAGGGGAAGCCCAGTACTTC.

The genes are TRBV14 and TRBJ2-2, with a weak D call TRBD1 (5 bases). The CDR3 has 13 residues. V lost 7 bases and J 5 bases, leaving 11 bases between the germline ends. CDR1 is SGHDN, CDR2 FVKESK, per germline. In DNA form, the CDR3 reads TGTGCCAGCAACCAGGGCCGGACCGGGGAGCTGTTTTTT. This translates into CASNQGRTGELFF.

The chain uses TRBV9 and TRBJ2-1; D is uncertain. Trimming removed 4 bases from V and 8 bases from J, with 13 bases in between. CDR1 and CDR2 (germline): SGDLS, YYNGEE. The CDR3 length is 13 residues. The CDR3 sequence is CASSSRSFDEQFF. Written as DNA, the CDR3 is TGTGCCAGCAGCTCCAGGAGTTTTGATGAGCAGTTCTTC.

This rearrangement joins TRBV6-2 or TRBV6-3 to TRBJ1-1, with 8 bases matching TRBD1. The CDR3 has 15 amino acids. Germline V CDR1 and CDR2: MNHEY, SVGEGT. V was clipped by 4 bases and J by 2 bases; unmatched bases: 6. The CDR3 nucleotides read TGTGCCAGCAGTTTCCAGGGGGCAGGAAACACTGAAGCTTTCTTT. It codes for CASSFQGAGNTEAFF.

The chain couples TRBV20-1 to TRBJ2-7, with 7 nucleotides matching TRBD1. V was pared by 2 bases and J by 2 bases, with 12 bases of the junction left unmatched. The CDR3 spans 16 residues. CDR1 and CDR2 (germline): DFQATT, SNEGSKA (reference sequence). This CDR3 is CSARSPDRANPYEQYF. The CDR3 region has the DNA TGCAGTGCTAGATCCCCCGACAGGGCCAATCCCTACGAGCAGTACTTC.

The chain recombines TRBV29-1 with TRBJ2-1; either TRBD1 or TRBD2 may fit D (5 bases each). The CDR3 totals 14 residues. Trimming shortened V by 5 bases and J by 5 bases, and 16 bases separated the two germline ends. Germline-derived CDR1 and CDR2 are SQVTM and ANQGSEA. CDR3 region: CSVTFGDRNNEQFF. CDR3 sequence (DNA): TGCAGCGTTACCTTTGGGGACCGTAACAATGAGCAGTTCTTC.

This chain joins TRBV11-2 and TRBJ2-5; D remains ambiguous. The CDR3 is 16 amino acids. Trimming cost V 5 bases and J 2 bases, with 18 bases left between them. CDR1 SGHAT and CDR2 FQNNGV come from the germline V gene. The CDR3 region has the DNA TGTGCCAGCAGCCACGGAAGGTCAGGTCAACAAGAGACCCAGTACTTC. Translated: CASSHGRSGQQETQYF.

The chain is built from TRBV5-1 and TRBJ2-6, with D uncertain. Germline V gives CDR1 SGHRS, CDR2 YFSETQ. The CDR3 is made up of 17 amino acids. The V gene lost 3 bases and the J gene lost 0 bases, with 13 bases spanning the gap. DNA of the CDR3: TGCGCCAGCAGCTCTGAACGATCGGTCTCTGGGGCCAACGTCCTGACTTTC. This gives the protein CASSSERSVSGANVLTF.

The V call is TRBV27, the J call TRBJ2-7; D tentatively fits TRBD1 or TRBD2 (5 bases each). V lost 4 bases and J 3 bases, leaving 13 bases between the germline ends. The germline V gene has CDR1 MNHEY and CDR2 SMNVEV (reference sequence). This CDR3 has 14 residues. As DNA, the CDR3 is TGTGCCAGCAGTTGGGGCGGGCTGGACTACGAGCAGTACTTC. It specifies CASSWGGLDYEQYF.

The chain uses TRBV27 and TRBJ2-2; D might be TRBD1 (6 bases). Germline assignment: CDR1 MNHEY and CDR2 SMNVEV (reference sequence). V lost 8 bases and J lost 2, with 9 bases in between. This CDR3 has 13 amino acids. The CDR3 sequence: CASGQFNTGELFF. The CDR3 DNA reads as TGTGCCAGCGGACAGTTCAACACCGGGGAGCTGTTTTTT.